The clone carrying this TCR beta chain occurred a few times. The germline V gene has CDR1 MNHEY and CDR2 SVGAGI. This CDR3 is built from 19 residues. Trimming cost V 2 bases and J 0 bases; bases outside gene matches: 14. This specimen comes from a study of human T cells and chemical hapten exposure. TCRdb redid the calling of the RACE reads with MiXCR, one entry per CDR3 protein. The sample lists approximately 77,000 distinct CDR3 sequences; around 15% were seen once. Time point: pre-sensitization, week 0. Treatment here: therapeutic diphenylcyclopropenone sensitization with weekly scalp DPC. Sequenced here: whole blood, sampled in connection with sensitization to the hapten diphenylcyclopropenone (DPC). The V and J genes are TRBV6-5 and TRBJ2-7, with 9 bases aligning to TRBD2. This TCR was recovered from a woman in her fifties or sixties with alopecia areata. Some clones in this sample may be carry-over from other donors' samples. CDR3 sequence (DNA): TGTGCCAGCAGTTACACTGGAGGCGGGAGGGGGGTGAGCTCCTACGAGCAGTACTTC. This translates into CASSYTGGGRGVSSYEQYF.